This TCR beta chain was profiled in a study of blood T cell repertoires in COVID-19. The CDR3 is 12 residues long. From germline, CDR1 is LGHNT and CDR2 FRNRAP. Trimming removed 1 base at V and 9 bases at J, with 9 bases between. This clone occurred a few times. TCRdb's copy holds only in-frame clones and misses some; the assay was immunoSEQ multiplex PCR. Among more than 300,000 clones, roughly nine tenths were seen once, and the ten largest hold nearly 6.5%. The V call is TRBV12-5, the J call TRBJ1-1; D gene ambiguous. The clonotype originates from a young man who had recovered from COVID-19. Sequenced input: peripheral blood. CDR3 loop: CASGLDWRKAFF. CDR3 nucleotides: TGTGCTAGTGGTTTGGATTGGAGAAAAGCTTTCTTT. The full variable domain, completed using reference TRBV12-5 and TRBJ1-1, is DARVTQTPRHKVTEMGQEVTMRCQPILGHNTVFWYRQTMMQGLELLAYFRNRAPLDDSGMPKDRFSAEMPDATLATLKIQPSEPRDSAVYFCASGLDWRKAFFGQGTRLTVV.